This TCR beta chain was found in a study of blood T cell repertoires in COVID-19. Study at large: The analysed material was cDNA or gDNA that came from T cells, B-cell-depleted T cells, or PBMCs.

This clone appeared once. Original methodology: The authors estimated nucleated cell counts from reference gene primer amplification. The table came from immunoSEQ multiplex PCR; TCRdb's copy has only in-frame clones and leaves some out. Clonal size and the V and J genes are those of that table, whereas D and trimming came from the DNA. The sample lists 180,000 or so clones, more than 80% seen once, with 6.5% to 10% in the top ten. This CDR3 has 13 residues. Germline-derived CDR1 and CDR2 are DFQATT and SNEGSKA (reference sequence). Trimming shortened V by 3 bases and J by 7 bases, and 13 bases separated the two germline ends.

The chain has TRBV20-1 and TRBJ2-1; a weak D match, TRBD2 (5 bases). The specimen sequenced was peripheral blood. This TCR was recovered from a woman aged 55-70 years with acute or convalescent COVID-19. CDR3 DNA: TGCAGTGCTAGTTCAGCGGTCCAGAATGAGCAGTTCTTC. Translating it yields CSASSAVQNEQFF.